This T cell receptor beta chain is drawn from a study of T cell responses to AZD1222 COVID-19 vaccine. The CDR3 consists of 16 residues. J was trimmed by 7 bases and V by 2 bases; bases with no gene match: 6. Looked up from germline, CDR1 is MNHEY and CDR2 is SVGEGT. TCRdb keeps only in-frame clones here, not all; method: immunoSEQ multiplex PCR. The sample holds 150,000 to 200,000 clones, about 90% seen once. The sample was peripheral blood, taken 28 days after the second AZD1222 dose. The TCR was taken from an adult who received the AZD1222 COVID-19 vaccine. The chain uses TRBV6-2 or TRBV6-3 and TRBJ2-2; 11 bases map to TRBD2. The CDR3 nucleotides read TGTGCCAGCAGTTACGCCACTAGCGGGAGACACGGGGAGCTGTTTTTT. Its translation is CASSYATSGRHGELFF.